Here is one T cell receptor beta chain with its context. The clone's antigen remains unknown. Base-call qualities are not available, and no considerably larger clone is one nucleotide away. This specimen comes from a study of tumor-infiltrating T cells and Merkel cell polyomavirus (TCRdb year 2017). About the full investigation: In Merkel cell carcinoma patients, the study examined CD8+ T cells specific for the Merkel cell polyomavirus KLL epitope. TRB sequencing was performed on KLL-tetramer-sorted cells from blood or tumor-infiltrating lymphocytes in roughly 15 samples, as well as on eleven to twelve matched whole-tumor samples. Most of the whole-tumor samples were roughly 23-micron curls sectioned from formalin-fixed, paraffin-embedded tissue blocks. Patients presented at varying disease stages and were followed for a median of approximately 2.5 years, with a range of 1. Patient treatments varied, were not standardized, and included chemotherapy, radiation and immunotherapies. Across the study, one tumor sample was obtained as a frozen nodal tumor digest and one as a flash-frozen core biopsy of a metastasis. Findings and caveats that apply to the study as a whole: A significant MCC-specific survival advantage (P = 0.0051) was associated with tumors having more unique KLL-specific clonotypes (about 5-108 vs 0-3). Significantly improved MCC-specific survival was associated with a higher fraction of KLL-specific T cells within tumors (roughly 1.8-18% versus about 0-0.15%). Because only a single viral epitope was studied, T cells directed against other Merkel cell polyomavirus epitopes were not captured. KLL-specific TRB repertoires were found to be diverse and largely private, with only one public clonotype, shared by two patients, identified among hundreds of unique sequences. One limitation of the study is the small sample size (n = 12 patients).

Library method: the immunoSEQ multiplex PCR assay. Genomic DNA extraction, TRB sequencing and normalization were performed by Adaptive Biotechnologies (Seattle, WA). The paper's processing steps were these. Clonality was computed as one minus Shannon entropy of productive TRB sequences normalized by log2 of unique productive sequences. KLL-specific clonotypes in tumors were found by matching TCRbeta CDR3 amino acid sequences to the sequences from the tetramer-sorted sample of each patient. TCRdb holds this immuneACCESS table with in-frame rearrangements only. Some clones are missing; in checked studies, unresolved V genes explain under half, and the rest has no known cause. The V and J calls and clone size are taken from that table; D and trimming were inferred from the DNA. This sample comprises about 25,000 clones, about 90% of them detected only once. The top ten clonotypes cover around 2.8% of the sample.

The germline V gene gives CDR1 as MNHEY and CDR2 as SVGAGI. Relative to germline, V is missing 4 bases and J is missing 4 bases, with 5 bases of the junction outside any gene match. From the cysteine through the phenylalanine, the CDR3 covers 14 amino acids. Here the CDR3 DNA is all that survives: 42 bases in frame from base 1. Robust positive staining for Merkel cell polyomavirus Large T antigen was observed by immunohistochemistry in the tumors of all patients. About twelve Merkel cell carcinoma patients with robust KLL-tetramer+ populations, above 0.04% of CD8+ T cells, in blood and/or cultured TIL were included. All patients were Caucasian, with a median age of about 60 years and a range of about 45 to 80 years. Lymph node tumors were analyzed for patients with unknown primaries who presented with nodal disease, or when there was not enough primary tissue.

The sequenced sample was lymph node tissue. The receptor was derived from a man over 45 with Merkel cell carcinoma. The rearranged chain carries TRBV6-5 and TRBJ2-7, with 9 central nucleotides matching TRBD1. Here is the DNA: TGTGCCAGCAGTTCCGGACAGGGGAGGTACGAGCAGTACTTC. Translated, it reads CASSSGQGRYEQYF.